The TCR beta chain described here comes from a study of response to subunit inactivated influenza vaccine. Germline V gives CDR1 SGHRS, CDR2 YFSETQ. This CDR3 contains 15 residues. After removal of 4 bases from V and 3 bases from J, the junction contained 6 bases not matched to a gene. With regard to this clonotype: Antigen unknown.

TCRdb re-called the RT-PCR reads with MiXCR, one entry per CDR3 protein. The table records roughly 650,000 distinct CDR3 sequences, roughly 15% of them present only once. Points from the study as a whole: That few new T cells are recruited by each seasonal influenza vaccination was the authors' suggestion.

The material sequenced was PBMCs from blood, taken roughly 15 days before vaccination. This receptor was taken from a man aged 45-65 years who received an inactivated influenza vaccine. The rearrangement links TRBV5-1 to TRBJ2-1; 8 positions agree with TRBD1. The CDR3 loop is CASSPGQVDYNEQFF. CDR3 bases: TGCGCCAGCAGCCCGGGACAGGTTGACTACAATGAGCAGTTCTTC.